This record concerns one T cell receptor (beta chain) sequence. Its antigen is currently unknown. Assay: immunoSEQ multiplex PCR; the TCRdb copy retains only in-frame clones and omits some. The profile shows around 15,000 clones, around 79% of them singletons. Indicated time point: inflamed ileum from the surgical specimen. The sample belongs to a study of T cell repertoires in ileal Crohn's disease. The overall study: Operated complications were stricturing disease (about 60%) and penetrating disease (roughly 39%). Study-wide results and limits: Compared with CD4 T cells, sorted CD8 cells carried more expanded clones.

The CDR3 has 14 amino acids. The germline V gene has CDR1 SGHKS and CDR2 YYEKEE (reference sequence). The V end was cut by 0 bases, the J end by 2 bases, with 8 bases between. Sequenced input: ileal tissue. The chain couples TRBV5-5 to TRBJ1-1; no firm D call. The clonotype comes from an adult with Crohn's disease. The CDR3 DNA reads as TGTGCCAGCAGCTTGGAGGCAGTTAACACTGAAGCTTTCTTT. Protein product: CASSLEAVNTEAFF.